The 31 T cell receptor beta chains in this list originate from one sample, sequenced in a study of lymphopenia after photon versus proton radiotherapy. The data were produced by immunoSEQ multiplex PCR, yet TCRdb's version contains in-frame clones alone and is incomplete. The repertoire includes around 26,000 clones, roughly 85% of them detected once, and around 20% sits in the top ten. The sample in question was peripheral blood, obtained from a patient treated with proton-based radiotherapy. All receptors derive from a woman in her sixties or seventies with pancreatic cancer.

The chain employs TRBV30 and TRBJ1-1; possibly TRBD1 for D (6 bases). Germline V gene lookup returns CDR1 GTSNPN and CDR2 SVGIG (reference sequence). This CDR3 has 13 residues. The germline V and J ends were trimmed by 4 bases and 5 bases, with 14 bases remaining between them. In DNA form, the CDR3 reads TGTGCCTGGAACAGGGATAGATCGACTGAAGCTTTCTTT. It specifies CAWNRDRSTEAFF.

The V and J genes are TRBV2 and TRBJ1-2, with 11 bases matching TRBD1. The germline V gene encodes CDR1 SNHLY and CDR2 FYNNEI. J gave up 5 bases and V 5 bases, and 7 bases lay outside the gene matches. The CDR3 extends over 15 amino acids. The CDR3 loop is CASSRRTGGAYGYTF. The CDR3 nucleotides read TGTGCCAGCAGTAGACGGACAGGGGGCGCTTATGGCTACACCTTC.

The CDR3 nucleotides are TGTGCCGTAGACAGGGAAAAGAACACTGAAGCTTTCTTT. This encodes CAVDREKNTEAFF. The genes are TRBV28 and TRBJ1-1; 7 bases line up with TRBD1. The CDR3 runs to 13 residues. Germline values: CDR1 MDHEN, CDR2 SYDVKM. V lost 11 bases, J lost 1 base, and 7 bases stayed unmatched. Supplemented by reference TRBV28 and TRBJ1-1, the full variable domain reads DVKVTQSSRYLVKRTGEKVFLECVQDMDHENMFWYRQDPGLGLRLIYFSYDVKMKEKGDIPEGYSVSREKKERFSLILESASTNQTSMYLCAVDREKNTEAFFGQGTRLTVV.

CDR3: CASSLVAGGGYEQYF. CDR3 bases: TGTGCCAGCAGCTTAGTGGCAGGGGGAGGCTACGAGCAGTACTTC. The rearrangement links TRBV7-9 to TRBJ2-7; tentatively, D is TRBD1 (7 bases). Trimming stripped 1 base from V and 3 bases from J, with 13 bases between. From germline, CDR1 is SEHNR and CDR2 FQNEAQ (reference sequence). This CDR3 comprises 15 residues. The complete variable domain, with remaining parts taken from reference TRBV7-9 and TRBJ2-7, reads DTGVSQNPRHKITKRGQNVTFRCDPISEHNRLYWYRQTLGQGPEFLTYFQNEAQLEKSRLLSDRFSAERPKGSFSTLEIQRTEQGDSAMYLCASSLVAGGGYEQYFGPGTRLTVT.

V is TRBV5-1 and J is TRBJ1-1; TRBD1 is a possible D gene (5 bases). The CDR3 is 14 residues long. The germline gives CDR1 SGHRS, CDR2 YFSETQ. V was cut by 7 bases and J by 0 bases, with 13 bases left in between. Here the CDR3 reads CASSEDTLNTEAFF. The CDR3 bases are TGCGCCAGCTCAGAGGACACTTTGAACACTGAAGCTTTCTTT.

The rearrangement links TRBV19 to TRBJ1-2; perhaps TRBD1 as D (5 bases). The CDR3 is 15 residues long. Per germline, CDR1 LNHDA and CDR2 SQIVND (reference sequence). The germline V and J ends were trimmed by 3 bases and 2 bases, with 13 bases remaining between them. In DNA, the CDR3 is TGTGCCAGTAGTATCCCGGACACCATAAACTATGGCTACACCTTC. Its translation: CASSIPDTINYGYTF.

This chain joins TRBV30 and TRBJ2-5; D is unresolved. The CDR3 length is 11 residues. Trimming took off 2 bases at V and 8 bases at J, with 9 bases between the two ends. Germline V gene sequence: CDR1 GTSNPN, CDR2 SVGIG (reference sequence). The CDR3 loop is CAWSLPKTQYF. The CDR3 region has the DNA TGTGCCTGGAGTCTACCAAAAACCCAGTACTTC.

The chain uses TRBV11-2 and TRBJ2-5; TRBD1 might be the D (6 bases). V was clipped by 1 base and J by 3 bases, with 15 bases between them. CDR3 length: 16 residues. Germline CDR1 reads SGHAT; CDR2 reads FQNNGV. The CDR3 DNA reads TGTGCCAGCAGCTTAGGCGGCGGACAGCGAGAAGAGACCCAGTACTTC. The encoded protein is CASSLGGGQREETQYF.

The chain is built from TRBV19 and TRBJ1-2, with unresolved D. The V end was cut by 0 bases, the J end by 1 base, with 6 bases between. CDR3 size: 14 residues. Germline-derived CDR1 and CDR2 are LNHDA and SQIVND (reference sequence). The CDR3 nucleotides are TGTGCCAGTAGTATAGACGGCTTTAACTATGGCTACACCTTC. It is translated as CASSIDGFNYGYTF.

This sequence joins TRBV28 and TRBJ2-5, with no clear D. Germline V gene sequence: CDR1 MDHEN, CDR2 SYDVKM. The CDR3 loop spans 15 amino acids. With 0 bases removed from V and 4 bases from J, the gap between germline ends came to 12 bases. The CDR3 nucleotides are TGTGCCAGCAGTTTATGGGGTAATGAGAGAGAGACCCAGTACTTC. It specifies CASSLWGNERETQYF.

The CDR3 region is CASGGGAQNTIYF. In DNA form, the CDR3 reads TGTGCCAGCGGAGGGGGCGCGCAAAACACCATATATTTT. The genes are TRBV6-5 and TRBJ1-3; 7 bases are shared with TRBD1. The CDR3 is 13 amino acids. The ends lost 8 bases at V and 6 bases at J; junction bases unmatched: 7. Per the germline V gene, CDR1 is MNHEY and CDR2 is SVGAGI.

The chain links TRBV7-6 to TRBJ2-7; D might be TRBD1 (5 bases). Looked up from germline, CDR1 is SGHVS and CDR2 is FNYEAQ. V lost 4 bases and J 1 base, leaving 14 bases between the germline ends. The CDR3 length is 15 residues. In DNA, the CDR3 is TGTGCCAGCAGCTCCCGAACTACAGGTTCCTACGAGCAGTACTTC. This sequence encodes CASSSRTTGSYEQYF.

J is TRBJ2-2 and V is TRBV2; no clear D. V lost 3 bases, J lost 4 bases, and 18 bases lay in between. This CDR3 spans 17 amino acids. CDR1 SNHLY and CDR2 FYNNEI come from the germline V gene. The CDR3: CASSDGHTPRVTGELFF. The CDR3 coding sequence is TGTGCCAGCAGTGACGGGCACACACCGCGCGTCACCGGGGAGCTGTTTTTT.

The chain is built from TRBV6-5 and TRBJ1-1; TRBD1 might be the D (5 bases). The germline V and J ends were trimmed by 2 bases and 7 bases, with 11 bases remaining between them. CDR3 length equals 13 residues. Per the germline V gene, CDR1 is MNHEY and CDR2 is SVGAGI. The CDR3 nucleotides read TGTGCCAGCAGTTACCAGGATAGGGGTGAAGCTTTCTTT. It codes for CASSYQDRGEAFF.

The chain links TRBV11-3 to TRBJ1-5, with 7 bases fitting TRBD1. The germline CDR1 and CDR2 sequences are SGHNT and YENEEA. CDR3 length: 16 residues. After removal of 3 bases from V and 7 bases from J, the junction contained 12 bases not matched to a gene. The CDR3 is CASSLNGQELNQPQHF. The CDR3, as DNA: TGTGCCAGCAGCTTGAACGGACAGGAGTTAAACCAGCCCCAGCATTTT.

The CDR3 loop is CASSYWGARINYGYTF. In DNA, the CDR3 is TGTGCCAGCAGTTATTGGGGGGCGAGGATAAACTATGGCTACACCTTC. V gene TRBV6-5 combines with J gene TRBJ1-2; the D gene is possibly TRBD1 (6 bases). Germline V gene sequence: CDR1 MNHEY, CDR2 SVGAGI. V was trimmed by 3 bases and J by 2 bases, leaving 16 bases between them. This CDR3 is built from 16 residues.

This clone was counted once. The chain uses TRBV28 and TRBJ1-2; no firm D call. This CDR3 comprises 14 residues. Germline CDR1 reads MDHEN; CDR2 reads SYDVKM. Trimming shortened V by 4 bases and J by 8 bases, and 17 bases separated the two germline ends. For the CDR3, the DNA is TGTGCCAGCAGTTGGACGGGATCCCTCGGGGGCTACACCTTC. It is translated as CASSWTGSLGGYTF.

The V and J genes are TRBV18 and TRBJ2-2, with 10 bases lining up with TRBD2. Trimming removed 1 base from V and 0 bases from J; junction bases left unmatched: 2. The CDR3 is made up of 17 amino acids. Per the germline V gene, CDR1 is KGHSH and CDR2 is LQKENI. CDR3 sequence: CASSPRTSGANTGELFF. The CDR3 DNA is TGTGCCAGCTCACCACGGACTAGCGGAGCGAACACCGGGGAGCTGTTTTTT.

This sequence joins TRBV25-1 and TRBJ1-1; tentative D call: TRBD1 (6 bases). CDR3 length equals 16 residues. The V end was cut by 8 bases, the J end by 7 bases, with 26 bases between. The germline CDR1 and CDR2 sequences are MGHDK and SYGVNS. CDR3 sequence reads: CASSNWGVGQRGEAFF. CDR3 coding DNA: TGTGCCAGCTCAAATTGGGGTGTCGGACAGCGGGGTGAAGCTTTCTTT.

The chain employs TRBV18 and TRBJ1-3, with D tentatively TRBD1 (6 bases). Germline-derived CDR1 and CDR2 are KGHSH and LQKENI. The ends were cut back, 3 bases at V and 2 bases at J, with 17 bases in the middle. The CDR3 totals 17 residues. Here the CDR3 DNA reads TGTGCCAGCTCACCTATGCCGAGGACAGAAGCTGGAAACACCATATATTTT. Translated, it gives CASSPMPRTEAGNTIYF.

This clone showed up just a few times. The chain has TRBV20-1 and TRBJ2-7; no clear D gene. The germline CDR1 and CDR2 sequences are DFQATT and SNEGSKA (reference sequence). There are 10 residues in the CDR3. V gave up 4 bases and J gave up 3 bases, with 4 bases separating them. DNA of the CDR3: TGCAGTGCTATCAACTACGAGCAGTACTTC. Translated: CSAINYEQYF.

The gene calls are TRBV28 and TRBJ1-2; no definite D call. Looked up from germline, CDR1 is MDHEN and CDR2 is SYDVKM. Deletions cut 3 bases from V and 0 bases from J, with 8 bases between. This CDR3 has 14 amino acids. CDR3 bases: TGTGCCAGCAGTTTCGGGCGGGCTAACTATGGCTACACCTTC. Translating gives CASSFGRANYGYTF.

CDR3 amino acids: CASSPAQLAGSYEQYF. As DNA, the CDR3 is TGTGCCAGCTCACCGGCGCAACTAGCGGGATCCTACGAGCAGTACTTC. The rearrangement joins TRBV18 to TRBJ2-7; 10 bases align to TRBD2. The CDR3 runs to 16 residues. Looked up from germline, CDR1 is KGHSH and CDR2 is LQKENI. J lost 1 base, V lost 3 bases, and 6 bases had no gene match.

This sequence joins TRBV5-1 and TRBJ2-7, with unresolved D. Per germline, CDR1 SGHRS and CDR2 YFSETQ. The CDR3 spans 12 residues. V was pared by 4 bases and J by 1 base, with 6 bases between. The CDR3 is CASSPPSYEQYF. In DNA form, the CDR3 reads TGCGCCAGCAGCCCCCCTTCCTACGAGCAGTACTTC.

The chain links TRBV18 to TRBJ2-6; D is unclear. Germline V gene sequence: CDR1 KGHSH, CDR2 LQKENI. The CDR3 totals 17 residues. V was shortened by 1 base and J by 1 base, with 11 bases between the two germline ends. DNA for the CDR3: TGTGCCAGCTCACCACTGAGCTCCCGATCTGGGGCCAACGTCCTGACTTTC. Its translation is CASSPLSSRSGANVLTF.

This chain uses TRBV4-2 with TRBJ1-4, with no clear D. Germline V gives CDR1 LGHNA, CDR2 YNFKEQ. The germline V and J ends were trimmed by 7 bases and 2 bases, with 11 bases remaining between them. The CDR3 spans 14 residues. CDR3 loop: CASTPKETNEKLFF. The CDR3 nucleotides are TGTGCCAGCACGCCCAAGGAGACTAATGAAAAACTGTTTTTT.

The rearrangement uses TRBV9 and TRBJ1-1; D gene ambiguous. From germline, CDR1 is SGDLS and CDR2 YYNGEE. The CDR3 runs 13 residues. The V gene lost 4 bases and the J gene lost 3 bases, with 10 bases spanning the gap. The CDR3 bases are TGTGCCAGCAGCCGGGGTGGAGACACTGAAGCTTTCTTT. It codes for CASSRGGDTEAFF.

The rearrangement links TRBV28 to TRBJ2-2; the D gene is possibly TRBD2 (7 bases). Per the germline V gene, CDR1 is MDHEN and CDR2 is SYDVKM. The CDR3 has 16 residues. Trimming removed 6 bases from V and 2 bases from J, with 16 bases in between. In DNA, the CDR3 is TGTGCCAGCAGGGGAGGGGGGACCCTTAACACCGGGGAGCTGTTTTTT. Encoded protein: CASRGGGTLNTGELFF. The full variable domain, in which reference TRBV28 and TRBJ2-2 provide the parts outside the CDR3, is DVKVTQSSRYLVKRTGEKVFLECVQDMDHENMFWYRQDPGLGLRLIYFSYDVKMKEKGDIPEGYSVSREKKERFSLILESASTNQTSMYLCASRGGGTLNTGELFFGEGSRLTVL.

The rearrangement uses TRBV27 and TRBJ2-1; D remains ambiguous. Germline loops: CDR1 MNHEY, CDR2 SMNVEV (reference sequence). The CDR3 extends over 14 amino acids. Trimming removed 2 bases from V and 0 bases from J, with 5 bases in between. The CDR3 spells CASSLASSYNEQFF. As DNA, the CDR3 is TGTGCCAGCAGTTTAGCGAGCTCCTACAATGAGCAGTTCTTC.

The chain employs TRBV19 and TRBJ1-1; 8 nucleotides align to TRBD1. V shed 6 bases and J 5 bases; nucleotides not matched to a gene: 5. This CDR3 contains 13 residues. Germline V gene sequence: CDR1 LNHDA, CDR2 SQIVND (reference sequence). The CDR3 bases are TGTGCCAGTAGAGACAGGGGAGGAACTGAAGCTTTCTTT. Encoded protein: CASRDRGGTEAFF.

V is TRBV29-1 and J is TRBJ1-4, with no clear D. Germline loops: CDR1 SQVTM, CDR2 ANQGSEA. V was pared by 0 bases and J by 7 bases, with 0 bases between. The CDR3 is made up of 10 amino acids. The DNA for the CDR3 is TGCAGCGTTGAAGATGAAAAACTGTTTTTT. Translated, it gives CSVEDEKLFF.